These 25 T cell receptor beta chains originate from one sample sequenced in a study of blood T cell repertoires in COVID-19. Method: immunoSEQ multiplex PCR; TCRdb's copy keeps in-frame clones and lacks some. In the table there are 170,000 or so clones, roughly nine tenths of which are singletons. Material: peripheral blood. All receptors derive from a man aged 18 to 30 who had recovered from COVID-19.

This rearrangement joins TRBV7-6 to TRBJ1-1, with a possible D match to TRBD1 (5 bases). The CDR3 is 12 residues long. V was pared by 5 bases and J by 8 bases, with 12 bases between. Germline-derived CDR1 and CDR2 are SGHVS and FNYEAQ. The CDR3, as DNA: TGTGCCAGCAGCCCGCAGGGAACCGAAGCTTTCTTT. This codes for CASSPQGTEAFF. Full variable domain (rest looked up from reference TRBV7-6 and TRBJ1-1): GAGVSQSPRYKVTKRGQDVALRCDPISGHVSLYWYRQALGQGPEFLTYFNYEAQQDKSGLPNDRFSAERPEGSISTLTIQRTEQRDSAMYRCASSPQGTEAFFGQGTRLTVV.

The chain uses TRBV7-2 and TRBJ2-5; 8 bases match TRBD2. V was pared by 7 bases and J by 7 bases, with 11 bases of the junction left unmatched. CDR1 SGHTA and CDR2 FQGNSA come from the germline V gene. The CDR3 runs 14 residues. Here the CDR3 DNA reads TGTGCCAGCAAGCCGGGACTAGGGGTCGCGACCCAGTACTTC. It is translated as CASKPGLGVATQYF. Based on the CDR3 plus reference TRBV7-2 and TRBJ2-5, the full variable domain is GAGVSQSPSNKVTEKGKDVELRCDPISGHTALYWYRQSLGQGLEFLIYFQGNSAPDKSGLPSDRFSAERTGGSVSTLTIQRTQQEDSAVYLCASKPGLGVATQYFGPGTRLLVL.

V is TRBV30 and J is TRBJ2-5; D gene uncertain. V lost 4 bases and J lost 5, with 11 bases in between. Germline CDR1 reads GTSNPN; CDR2 reads SVGIG (reference sequence). This CDR3 is 12 amino acids long. The CDR3 sequence: CAWKKSPETQYF. The CDR3 nucleotides read TGTGCCTGGAAGAAAAGCCCGGAGACCCAGTACTTC.

This chain joins TRBV9 and TRBJ2-3, with D possibly TRBD2 on 6 matching bases. The CDR3 covers 14 residues. Germline CDR1 and CDR2: SGDLS and YYNGEE. V was cut by 2 bases and J by 2 bases, with 9 bases left in between. The CDR3: CASSVSGATDTQYF. The CDR3 coding sequence is TGTGCCAGCAGCGTTAGCGGAGCCACAGATACGCAGTATTTT.

This clone was observed a few times. The V call is TRBV13, the J call TRBJ2-7; tentatively, D is TRBD2 (5 bases). CDR3 length: 14 residues. V was pared by 3 bases and J by 3 bases, with 12 bases between. Germline CDR1 and CDR2: PRHDT and FYEKMQ (reference sequence). The CDR3 reads CASSFIGSDYEQYF. The CDR3 bases are TGTGCCAGCAGCTTCATAGGGAGTGACTACGAGCAGTACTTC.

The CDR3 sequence is CASKPGGAGIYEQYF. The CDR3 nucleotides are TGTGCCAGCAAGCCCGGGGGGGCTGGAATCTACGAGCAGTACTTC. The J gene is TRBJ2-7, the V gene TRBV5-8, with 8 bases that match TRBD2. The V and J ends lost 6 bases and 3 bases, in that order; junction bases with no gene match: 11. Germline CDR1 reads SGHTS; CDR2 reads YDEGEE. The CDR3 runs 15 residues.

The chain uses TRBV18 and TRBJ2-7, with D uncertain. Trimming removed 0 bases from V and 4 bases from J, with 10 bases in between. This CDR3 has 14 residues. Per germline, CDR1 KGHSH and CDR2 LQKENI. In nucleotides, the CDR3 is TGTGCCAGCTCACCACCGCGGCGTGAATACGAGCAGTACTTC. It specifies CASSPPRREYEQYF. The entire variable domain, with the rest obtained from reference TRBV18 and TRBJ2-7, is as follows: NAGVMQNPRHLVRRRGQEARLRCSPMKGHSHVYWYRQLPEEGLKFMVYLQKENIIDESGMPKERFSAEFPKEGPSILRIQQVVRGDSAAYFCASSPPRREYEQYFGPGTRLTVT.

This rearrangement joins TRBV18 to TRBJ2-2, with 9 bases matching TRBD1. CDR1 KGHSH and CDR2 LQKENI come from the germline V gene. With 4 bases clipped from V and 6 bases from J, the junction kept 6 bases outside the gene matches. This CDR3 has 15 residues. CDR3 in DNA: TGTGCCAGCTCACAGTCCCGGGACAGGGCCGGGGAGCTGTTTTTT. Protein sequence: CASSQSRDRAGELFF.

The J gene is TRBJ2-7, the V gene TRBV5-4; 8 bases match TRBD1. This CDR3 contains 13 residues. V gave up 2 bases and J gave up 7 bases; unmatched junction bases: 5. Germline V gives CDR1 SGHNT, CDR2 YYREEE (reference sequence). CDR3 DNA: TGTGCCAGCAGCTTCCAGGGGGCGGGGGAGCAGTACTTC. It encodes CASSFQGAGEQYF.

This chain's CDR3 is CASSFRQGGDTQYF. The CDR3 nucleotides are TGTGCCAGCAGTTTCAGACAGGGGGGAGATACGCAGTATTTT. The V and J genes are TRBV6-6 and TRBJ2-3, with 9 bases fitting TRBD1. Trimming removed 4 bases from V and 5 bases from J; junction bases left unmatched: 4. The CDR3 is made up of 14 amino acids. Germline CDR1 and CDR2: MNHNY and SVGAGI (reference sequence).

This rearrangement joins TRBV9 to TRBJ2-1; 10 positions agree with TRBD2. Trimming at V came to 4 bases and at J to 5 bases, leaving 12 bases not matched to a gene. The V gene's germline CDR1 is SGDLS and CDR2 YYNGEE. This CDR3 is built from 17 residues. CDR3 coding DNA: TGTGCCAGCAGCCCTAGCGGGAGCCTACCGTCGAACAATGAGCAGTTCTTC. Encoded protein: CASSPSGSLPSNNEQFF.

The rearrangement joins TRBV25-1 to TRBJ2-7; 11 nucleotides align to TRBD1. This CDR3 spans 15 amino acids. V was clipped by 2 bases and J by 3 bases; unmatched bases: 3. Germline-derived CDR1 and CDR2 are MGHDK and SYGVNS. The CDR3 bases are TGTGCCAGCAGTGAAGCCGGGACAGGGGGCTACGAGCAGTACTTC. It specifies CASSEAGTGGYEQYF.

The V and J genes are TRBV27 and TRBJ2-4; D call uncertain. Germline V gene data show CDR1 as MNHEY and CDR2 as SMNVEV (reference sequence). Deletions cut 0 bases from V and 9 bases from J, with 9 bases between. There are 13 residues in the CDR3. CDR3 sequence: CASSLSASGIQYF. DNA of the CDR3: TGTGCCAGCAGTTTATCGGCGTCAGGCATTCAGTACTTC.

The gene calls are TRBV4-3 and TRBJ1-2; D is undetermined. Deletions cut 0 bases from V and 0 bases from J, with 20 bases between. This CDR3 comprises 19 residues. The germline gives CDR1 LGHNA, CDR2 YSLEER. CDR3 nucleotide sequence: TGCGCCAGCAGCCAAGATTGGGGAGATAGTTTTGTAGCTAACTATGGCTACACCTTC. Translating gives CASSQDWGDSFVANYGYTF.

A word on this clone: Other nucleotide sequences from this sample produce the same CDR3. V and J are TRBV19 and TRBJ1-5; TRBD1 aligns across 9 bases. This CDR3 is built from 15 residues. Germline CDR1 reads LNHDA; CDR2 reads SQIVND (reference sequence). J gave up 0 bases and V 6 bases, and 3 bases lay outside the gene matches. CDR3 residues: CASSRTGDSNQPQHF. Here the CDR3 DNA reads TGTGCCAGTAGCAGGACAGGGGATAGCAATCAGCCCCAGCATTTT.

The J gene is TRBJ1-1, the V gene TRBV19, with D possibly TRBD1 on 6 matching bases. The V gene lost 3 bases and the J gene lost 5 bases, with 13 bases spanning the gap. This CDR3 region has 14 residues. The germline CDR1 and CDR2 sequences are LNHDA and SQIVND (reference sequence). For the CDR3, the DNA is TGTGCCAGTAGTATTCAGGGGCGCATGACTGAAGCTTTCTTT. Translation: CASSIQGRMTEAFF.

The table lists this clone with a count of one. The gene calls are TRBV6-4 and TRBJ2-3; 11 bases match TRBD1. CDR1 is MRHNA and CDR2 is SNTAGT in the germline V gene. Trimming took 6 bases from V and 6 from J; bases not matched to a gene: 8. CDR3 size: 15 residues. Here the CDR3 reads CASSETGQGVDTQYF. Here the CDR3 DNA reads TGTGCCAGCAGCGAAACGGGACAGGGGGTTGATACGCAGTATTTT.

This clone was counted once. The chain uses TRBV7-9 and TRBJ2-2; 7 bases align to TRBD2. V lost 3 bases and J lost 3; bases outside the gene matches: 4. CDR3 length equals 15 residues. CDR1 is SEHNR, CDR2 FQNEAQ, per germline (reference sequence). Written as DNA, the CDR3 is TGTGCCAGCAGCTTTGCGGGACTATACACCGGGGAGCTGTTTTTT. This sequence encodes CASSFAGLYTGELFF.

This sequence joins TRBV7-9 and TRBJ2-5, with 9 bases fitting TRBD2. This CDR3 comprises 15 residues. Germline values: CDR1 SEHNR, CDR2 FQNEAQ (reference sequence). The V segment lost 0 bases and the J segment 8 bases; nucleotides outside the gene matches: 7. The DNA for the CDR3 is TGTGCCAGCAGCTTAGCGATGGCGGGAGGGGACACCCAGTACTTC. This gives the protein CASSLAMAGGDTQYF.

The chain couples TRBV6-2 or TRBV6-3 to TRBJ1-1; TRBD1 matches 8 bases. The CDR3 consists of 15 residues. Germline lookup yields CDR1 MNHEY and CDR2 SVGEGT. The V and J ends lost 4 bases and 1 base, in that order; junction bases with no gene match: 5. CDR3 protein: CASSSPGQGNTEAFF. For the CDR3, the DNA is TGTGCCAGCAGTTCACCTGGACAGGGGAACACTGAAGCTTTCTTT.

J is TRBJ2-7 and V is TRBV19; D possibly corresponds to TRBD2 (6 bases). The length of the CDR3 is 14 residues. Germline lookup yields CDR1 LNHDA and CDR2 SQIVND (reference sequence). V shed 6 bases and J shed 1 base, with 13 bases lying between them. This chain's CDR3 is CASSPFSGSYEQYF. DNA of the CDR3: TGTGCCAGTAGCCCCTTTAGCGGTTCCTACGAGCAGTACTTC.

In its sample, this clone was seen once. This may be a read error: a much more frequent sequence differs by one nucleotide. The V call is TRBV6-5, the J call TRBJ1-5; 9 bases fit TRBD1. Germline V CDR1 and CDR2: MNHEY, SVGAGI. The CDR3 has 14 amino acids. The V gene end was trimmed by 7 bases and the J gene end by 2 bases; junction bases not matched to a gene: 3. CDR3 nucleotide sequence: TGTGCCAGCACCTGGACAGGGGGCAATCAGCCCCAGCATTTT. Protein: CASTWTGGNQPQHF.

The rearrangement joins TRBV20-1 to TRBJ2-7, with 7 nucleotides matching TRBD2. The V gene end was trimmed by 6 bases and the J gene end by 1 base; junction bases not matched to a gene: 12. Germline CDR1 is DFQATT and CDR2 is SNEGSKA (reference sequence). The CDR3 runs to 15 residues. This CDR3 reads CSASSSSGRSYEQYF. CDR3 in DNA: TGCAGTGCGAGTTCGTCGTCCGGGAGGTCCTACGAGCAGTACTTC.

The J gene is TRBJ2-3, the V gene TRBV5-4; perhaps TRBD1 as D (5 bases). Trimming shortened V by 0 bases and J by 0 bases, and 5 bases separated the two germline ends. The germline V gene has CDR1 SGHNT and CDR2 YYREEE (reference sequence). The CDR3 loop spans 14 amino acids. Written as DNA, the CDR3 is TGTGCCAGCAGCTTGGAGGGGAGCACAGATACGCAGTATTTT. Translated: CASSLEGSTDTQYF.

A remark on this clone: At one end the junction does not follow the germline gene, possibly because of a read error. This chain joins TRBV6-5 and TRBJ1-3; 9 bases fit TRBD1. The CDR3 is 12 residues long. CDR1 and CDR2 from the germline V gene are MNHEY and SVGAGI. The CDR3 sequence is CATGGQGRGGVF. The CDR3 coding sequence is TGTGCCACCGGAGGACAGGGGAGAGGGGGGGTTTTT.